This T cell receptor beta chain was recovered during a study of blood T cell repertoires in COVID-19. As for the study in general: Spain, Italy and the United States supplied samples that represented acute and convalescent COVID-19.

The CDR3 has 16 amino acids. Germline V gene sequence: CDR1 MNHNS, CDR2 SASEGT. J lost 2 bases, V lost 3 bases, and 6 bases had no gene match. In the source study's methods: Scientists estimated how many nucleated cells there were by amplifying reference gene primers. The protocol was immunoSEQ multiplex PCR, while the TCRdb copy is restricted to in-frame clones and leaves out a portion. Clone size and the V and J calls come from that table; the DNA yielded D and trimming. Of 110,000 to 150,000 clones in the sample, 75% to 90% were seen once. Cohort placement rested on clinical history that participants reported themselves. Two negative PCRs, clearance, or symptom resolution had been documented for recovered Cohort 3 donors.

Sequencing was carried out using PBMCs or T cells enriched from blood (not recorded which). The gene calls are TRBV6-1 and TRBJ1-2, with 10 bases identical to TRBD1. This sequence was found in a man over 45 who had recovered from COVID-19. The CDR3 nucleotides read TGTGCCAGCAGTGAGTTAATGGGACAGGGGAACTATGGCTACACCTTC. Amino acid sequence: CASSELMGQGNYGYTF.